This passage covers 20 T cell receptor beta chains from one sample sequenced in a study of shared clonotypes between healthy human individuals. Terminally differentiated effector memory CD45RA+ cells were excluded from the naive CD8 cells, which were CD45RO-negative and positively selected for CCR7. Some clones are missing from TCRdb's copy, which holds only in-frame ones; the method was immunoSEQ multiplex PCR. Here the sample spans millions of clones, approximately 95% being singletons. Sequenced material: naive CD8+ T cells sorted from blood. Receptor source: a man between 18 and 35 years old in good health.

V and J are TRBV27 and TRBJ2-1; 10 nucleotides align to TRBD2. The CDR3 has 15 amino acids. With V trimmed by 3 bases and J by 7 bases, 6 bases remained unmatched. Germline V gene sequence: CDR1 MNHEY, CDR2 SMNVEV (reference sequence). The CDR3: CASSLEAGGWNEQFF. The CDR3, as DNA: TGTGCCAGCAGTTTGGAAGCGGGGGGGTGGAATGAGCAGTTCTTC.

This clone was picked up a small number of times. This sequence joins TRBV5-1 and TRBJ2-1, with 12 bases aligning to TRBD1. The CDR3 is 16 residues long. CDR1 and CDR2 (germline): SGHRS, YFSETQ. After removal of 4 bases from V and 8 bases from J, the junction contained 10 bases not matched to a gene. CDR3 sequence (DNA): TGCGCCAGCAGCGCTACCACCGGGACAGGGGGCGATGAGCAGTTCTTC. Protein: CASSATTGTGGDEQFF. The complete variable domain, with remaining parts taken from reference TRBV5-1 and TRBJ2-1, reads KAGVTQTPRYLIKTRGQQVTLSCSPISGHRSVSWYQQTPGQGLQFLFEYFSETQRNKGNFPGRFSGRQFSNSRSEMNVSTLELGDSALYLCASSATTGTGGDEQFFGPGTRLTVL.

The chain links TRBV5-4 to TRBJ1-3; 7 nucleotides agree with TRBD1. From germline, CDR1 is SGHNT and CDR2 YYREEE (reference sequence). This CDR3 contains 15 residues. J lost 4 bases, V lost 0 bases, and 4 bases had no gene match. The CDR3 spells CASSLGQGHGNTIYF. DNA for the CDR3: TGTGCCAGCAGCTTGGGACAGGGCCACGGAAACACCATATATTTT.

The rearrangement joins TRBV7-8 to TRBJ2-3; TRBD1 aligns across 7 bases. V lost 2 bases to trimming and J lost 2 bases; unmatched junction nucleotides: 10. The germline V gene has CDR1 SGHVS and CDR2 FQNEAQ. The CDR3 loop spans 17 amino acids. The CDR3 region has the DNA TGTGCCAGCAGCTTAAGTAGACAGGGACCCCCCACAGATACGCAGTATTTT. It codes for CASSLSRQGPPTDTQYF.

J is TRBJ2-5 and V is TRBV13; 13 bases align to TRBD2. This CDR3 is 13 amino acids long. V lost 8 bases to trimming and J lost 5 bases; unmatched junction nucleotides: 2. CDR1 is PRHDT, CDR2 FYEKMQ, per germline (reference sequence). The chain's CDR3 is CASRTSGGETQYF. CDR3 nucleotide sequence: TGTGCCAGCCGGACTAGCGGGGGCGAGACCCAGTACTTC.

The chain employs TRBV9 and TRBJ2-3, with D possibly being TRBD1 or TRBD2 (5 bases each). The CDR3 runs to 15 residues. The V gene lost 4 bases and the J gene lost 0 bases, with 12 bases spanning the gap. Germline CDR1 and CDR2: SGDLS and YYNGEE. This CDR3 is CASSSRDGSTDTQYF. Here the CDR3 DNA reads TGTGCCAGCAGCAGCCGGGACGGAAGCACAGATACGCAGTATTTT.

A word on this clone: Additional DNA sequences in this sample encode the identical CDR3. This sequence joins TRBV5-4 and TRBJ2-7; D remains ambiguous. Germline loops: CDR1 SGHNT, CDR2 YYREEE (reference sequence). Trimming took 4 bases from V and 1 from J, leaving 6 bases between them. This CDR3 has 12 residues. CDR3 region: CASSKDSYEQYF. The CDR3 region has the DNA TGTGCCAGCAGCAAGGATTCCTACGAGCAGTACTTC.

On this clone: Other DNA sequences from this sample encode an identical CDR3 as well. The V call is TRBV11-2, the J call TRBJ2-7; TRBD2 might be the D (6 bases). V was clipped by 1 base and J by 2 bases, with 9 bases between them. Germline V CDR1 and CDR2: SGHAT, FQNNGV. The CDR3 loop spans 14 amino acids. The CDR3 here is CASSLGAGTYEQYF. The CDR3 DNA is TGTGCCAGCAGCTTAGGGGCGGGAACCTACGAGCAGTACTTC.

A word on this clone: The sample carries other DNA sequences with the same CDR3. The CDR3 DNA reads as TGCAGCGTTGAAGATAGGGGGGGGCGAGAGACCCAGTACTTC. It specifies CSVEDRGGRETQYF. V and J are TRBV29-1 and TRBJ2-5; possible D gene TRBD2, 7 bases. The CDR3 runs to 14 residues. Trimming pared 0 bases from V and 4 bases from J, leaving 12 bases between. Looked up from germline, CDR1 is SQVTM and CDR2 is ANQGSEA.

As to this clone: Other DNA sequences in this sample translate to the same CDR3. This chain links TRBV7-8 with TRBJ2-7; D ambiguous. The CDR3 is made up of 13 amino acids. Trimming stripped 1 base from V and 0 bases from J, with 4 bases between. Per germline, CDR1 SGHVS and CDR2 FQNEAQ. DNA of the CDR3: TGTGCCAGCAGCTTAGGAGCCTCCTACGAGCAGTACTTC. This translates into CASSLGASYEQYF. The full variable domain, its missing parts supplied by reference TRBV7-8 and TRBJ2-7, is GAGVSQSPRYKVAKRGQDVALRCDPISGHVSLFWYQQALGQGPEFLTYFQNEAQLDKSGLPSDRFFAERPEGSVSTLKIQRTQQEDSAVYLCASSLGASYEQYFGPGTRLTVT.

This CDR3 is CASRDKDRFYGYTF. The CDR3 DNA sequence: TGTGCCAGTAGGGATAAGGACAGATTCTATGGCTACACCTTC. J is TRBJ1-2 and V is TRBV19; D is possibly TRBD1 (6 bases). The V gene's germline CDR1 is LNHDA and CDR2 SQIVND (reference sequence). The CDR3 covers 14 residues. V lost 6 bases and J 4 bases, leaving 15 bases between the germline ends.

Here the CDR3 DNA reads TGCAGTGCGACTAAGGTGTACGAGCAGTACTTC. Translated, it gives CSATKVYEQYF. V gene TRBV20-1 combines with J gene TRBJ2-7; TRBD2 is a possible D gene (5 bases). Germline loops: CDR1 DFQATT, CDR2 SNEGSKA (reference sequence). Trimming shortened V by 6 bases and J by 4 bases, and 10 bases separated the two germline ends. This CDR3 spans 11 amino acids.

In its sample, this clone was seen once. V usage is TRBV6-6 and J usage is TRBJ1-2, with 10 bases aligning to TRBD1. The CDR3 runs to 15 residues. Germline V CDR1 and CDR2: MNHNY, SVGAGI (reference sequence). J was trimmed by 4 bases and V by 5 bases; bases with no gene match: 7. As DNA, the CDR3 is TGTGCCAGCAGTCCCAGGACAGGGGGAGGCTATGGCTACACCTTC. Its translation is CASSPRTGGGYGYTF.

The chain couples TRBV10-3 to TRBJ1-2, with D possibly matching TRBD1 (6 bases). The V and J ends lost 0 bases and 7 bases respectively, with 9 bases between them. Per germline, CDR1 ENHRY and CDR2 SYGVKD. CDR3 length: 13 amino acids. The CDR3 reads CAISESQGTGYTF. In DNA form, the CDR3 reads TGTGCCATCAGTGAGTCGCAGGGGACTGGCTACACCTTC.

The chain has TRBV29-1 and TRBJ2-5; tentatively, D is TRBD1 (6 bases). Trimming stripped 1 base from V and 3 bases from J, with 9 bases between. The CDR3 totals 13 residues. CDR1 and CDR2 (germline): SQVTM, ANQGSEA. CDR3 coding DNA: TGCAGCGTTGAAGCCTCAGGGGAAGAGACCCAGTACTTC. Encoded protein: CSVEASGEETQYF.

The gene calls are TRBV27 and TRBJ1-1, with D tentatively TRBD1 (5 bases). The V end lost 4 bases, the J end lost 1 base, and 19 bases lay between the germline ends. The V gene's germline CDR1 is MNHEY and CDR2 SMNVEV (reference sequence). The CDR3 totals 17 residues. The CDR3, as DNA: TGTGCCAGCAGTTCGACAGCGACTTGGGTTACGAACACTGAAGCTTTCTTT. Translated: CASSSTATWVTNTEAFF.

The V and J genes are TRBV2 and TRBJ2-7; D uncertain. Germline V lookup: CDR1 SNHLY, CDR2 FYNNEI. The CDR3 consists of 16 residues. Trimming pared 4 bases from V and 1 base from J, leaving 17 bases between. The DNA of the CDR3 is TGTGCCAGCAGTGTACCCTCGTCAGGCGCTTCCTACGAGCAGTACTTC. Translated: CASSVPSSGASYEQYF.

Here the CDR3 reads CASRSGREDTQYF. The DNA of the CDR3 is TGTGCCAGCAGAAGCGGACGGGAAGATACGCAGTATTTT. The rearrangement uses TRBV6-6 and TRBJ2-3; D might be TRBD2 (5 bases). Trimming stripped 6 bases from V and 5 bases from J, with 12 bases between. Germline assignment: CDR1 MNHNY and CDR2 SVGAGI (reference sequence). This CDR3 region has 13 residues.

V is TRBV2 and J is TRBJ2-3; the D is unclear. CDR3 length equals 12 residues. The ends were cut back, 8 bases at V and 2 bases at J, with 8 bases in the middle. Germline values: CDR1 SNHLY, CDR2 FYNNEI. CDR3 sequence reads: CASLSPTDTQYF. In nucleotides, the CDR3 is TGTGCCAGCCTCAGCCCCACAGATACGCAGTATTTT.

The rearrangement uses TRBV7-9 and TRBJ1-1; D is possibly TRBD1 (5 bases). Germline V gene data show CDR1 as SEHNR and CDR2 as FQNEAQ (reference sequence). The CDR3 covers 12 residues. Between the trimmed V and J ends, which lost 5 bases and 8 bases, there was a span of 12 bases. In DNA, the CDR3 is TGTGCCAGCAGCCAATGGGACCTGGAAGCTTTCTTT. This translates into CASSQWDLEAFF.